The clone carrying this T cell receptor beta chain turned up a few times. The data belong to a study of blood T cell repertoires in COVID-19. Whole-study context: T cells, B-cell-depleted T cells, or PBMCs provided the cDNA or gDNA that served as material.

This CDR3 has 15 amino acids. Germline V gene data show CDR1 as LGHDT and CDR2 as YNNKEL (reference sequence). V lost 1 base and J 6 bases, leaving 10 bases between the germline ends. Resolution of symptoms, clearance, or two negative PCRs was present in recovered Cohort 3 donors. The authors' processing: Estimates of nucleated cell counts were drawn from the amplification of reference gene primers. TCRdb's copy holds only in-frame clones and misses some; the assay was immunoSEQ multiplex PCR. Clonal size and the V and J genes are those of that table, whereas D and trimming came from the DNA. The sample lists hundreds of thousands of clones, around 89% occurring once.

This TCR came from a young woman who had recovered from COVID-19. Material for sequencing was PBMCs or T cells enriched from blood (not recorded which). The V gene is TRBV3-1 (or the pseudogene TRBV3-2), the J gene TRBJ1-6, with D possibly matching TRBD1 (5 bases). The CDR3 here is CASSQGRDFNSPLHF. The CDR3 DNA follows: TGTGCCAGCAGCCAAGGTAGGGACTTTAATTCACCCCTCCACTTT.